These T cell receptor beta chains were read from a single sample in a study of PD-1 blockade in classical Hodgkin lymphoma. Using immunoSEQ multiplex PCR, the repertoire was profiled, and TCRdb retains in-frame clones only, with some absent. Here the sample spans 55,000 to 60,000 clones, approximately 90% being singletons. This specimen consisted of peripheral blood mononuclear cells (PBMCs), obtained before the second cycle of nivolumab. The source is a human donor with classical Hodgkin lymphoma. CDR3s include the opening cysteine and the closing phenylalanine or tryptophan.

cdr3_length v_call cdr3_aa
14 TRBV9 CASSVASGRDTQYF
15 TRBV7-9 CASSLWEGLSYEQYF
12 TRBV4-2 CASSQEGTPKYF
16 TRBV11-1 CASSYVPRQASYEQYF
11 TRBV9 CASGTAGELFF
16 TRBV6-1 CASSDYRLAGVETQYF
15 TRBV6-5 CASSYSTGSNEKLFF
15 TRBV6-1 CASSEAARLNQPQHF
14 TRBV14 CASSRTSRYNEQFF
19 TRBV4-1 CASSQGFGSAGGLYNEQFF
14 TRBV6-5 CASSPGTSGSPQYF
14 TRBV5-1 CASSPGLLTYEQYF
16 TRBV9 CASSPGQGLTSYEQYF
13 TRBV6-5 CASSPGTSFEQFF
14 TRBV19 CASSPNGGYTEAFF
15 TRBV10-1 CASRPRTGLNYGYTF
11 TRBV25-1 CTRPEGGEQYF
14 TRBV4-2 CASRPGQINSPLHF
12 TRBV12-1 CAPLSETYEQYF
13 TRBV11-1 CASSLRGNTEAFF
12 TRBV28 CASSLVGAELFF
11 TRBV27 CASGPAYEQYF
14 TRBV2 CASLGAGISYEQYF
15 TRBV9 CASSPQAPNTGELFF
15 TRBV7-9 CASSNPGQGGDGYTF
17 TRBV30 CAWSVRTGGAGNEKLFF
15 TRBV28 CASSATASGLYEQYF
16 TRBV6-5 CASSYSSGGPQETQYF
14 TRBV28 CASSLVTGFYEQYF
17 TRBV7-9 CASSLVGDETAKNIQYF
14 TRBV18 CASSPPEESYEQYF
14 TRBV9 CASSVDSPDYGYTF
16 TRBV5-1 CASSWGAGAGSDTQYF
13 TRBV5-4 CASSPGPSSPLHF
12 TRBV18 CASSPVDNEQFF
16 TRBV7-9 CASSSTGGKFGNTIYF
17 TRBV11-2 CASSLDLGQLLQETQYF